The clone carrying this T cell receptor beta chain has ten or more counts. What it binds is not known. Breast cancer patients provided tissue from their axillary draining lymph nodes. The CDR3 has 16 residues. Trimming took 0 bases from V and 4 from J; bases not matched to a gene: 8. Germline V lookup: CDR1 LGHDT, CDR2 YNNKEL (reference sequence). The record originates from a study of breast tumors, draining lymph nodes, adjacent tissues. Study outcomes and limitations: Data only fit, rather than demonstrated, lymph node origin of most tumor T cells. Compared with lymph nodes, tumors were less diverse; compared with nontumor tissue, more.

A single record per CDR3 protein comes from TCRdb applying MiXCR to the multiplex PCR reads. The sample yields some 130,000 distinct CDR3 sequences, 20% to 25% seen once. The specimen was axillary lymph node tissue. The TCR was taken from a female donor with breast cancer. Some clones in this sample may be carry-over from other donors' samples. The rearrangement links TRBV3-1 to TRBJ2-7; 8 bases agree with TRBD2. CDR3 in amino acids: CASSQDGAGTRYEQYF. Here the CDR3 DNA reads TGTGCCAGCAGCCAAGATGGCGCAGGGACTAGATACGAGCAGTACTTC.